This TCR beta chain was sequenced during a study of human T cells and chemical hapten exposure. Study information: Yields of TCR per sample differed, chiefly owing to small differences in pooled library volume.

TCRdb independently ran MiXCR on the RACE reads; one entry per CDR3 protein. The sample lists about 190,000 distinct CDR3 sequences, more than 20% seen once, with roughly 2.3% in the top ten. Time point here: patch test 3, about 24 weeks after DPC sensitization. Treatment of the sample: therapeutic diphenylcyclopropenone sensitization with weekly scalp DPC. Patches went on only after blood had been drawn each time. This clonotype was recorded a few times. This CDR3 comprises 13 residues. The V gene lost 3 bases and the J gene lost 5 bases, with 8 bases spanning the gap. CDR1 MDHEN and CDR2 SYDVKM come from the germline V gene.

This sequence joins TRBV28 and TRBJ2-1; D perhaps matches TRBD2 (6 bases). This TCR was recovered from a woman between 40 and 55 years old with alopecia areata. Some clones in this sample may be carry-over from other donors' samples. The sequencing used whole blood, collected in connection with sensitization to the hapten diphenylcyclopropenone (DPC). The CDR3 spells CASSFWGDNEQFF. The CDR3 nucleotides are TGTGCCAGCAGTTTCTGGGGGGACAATGAGCAGTTCTTC.